Listed here are 7 T cell receptor beta chains from one sample, sequenced in a study of T cells after yellow fever vaccination. TCRdb processed the 5' RACE reads anew with MiXCR; each CDR3 protein has one entry. The profile shows approximately 70,000 distinct CDR3 sequences, around 7.8% of them singletons. Material: CD8+ T cells sorted from PBMCs, obtained more than 8 days after the first yellow fever vaccination. The origin of the receptors is a man younger than 30 who received the YFV17D yellow fever vaccine.

The V call is TRBV4-3, the J call TRBJ2-2; D is perhaps TRBD2 (6 bases). CDR1 is LGHNA, CDR2 YSLEER, per germline. The ends were cut back, 0 bases at V and 8 bases at J, with 22 bases in the middle. The CDR3 covers 18 residues. The CDR3 sequence is CASSQDLAREVDRGELFF. DNA for the CDR3: TGCGCCAGCAGCCAAGATCTCGCCAGGGAGGTTGATAGAGGGGAGCTGTTTTTT.

Many counts were recorded for this clonotype. This CDR3 is CASSFLWNTEAFF. The CDR3 nucleotides read TGTGCCAGCAGTTTTCTTTGGAACACTGAAGCTTTCTTT. The rearrangement uses TRBV6-2 or TRBV6-3 and TRBJ1-1; D is undetermined. The CDR3 contains 13 residues. Trimming stripped 4 bases from V and 1 base from J, with 7 bases between. Germline V CDR1 and CDR2: MNHEY, SVGEGT.

This clonotype was counted many times. The rearrangement links TRBV9 to TRBJ1-4; the match to TRBD1 covers 7 bases. Germline V gene sequence: CDR1 SGDLS, CDR2 YYNGEE. The junction had 12 bases not matched to a gene; V was cut back by 4 bases and J by 6 bases. CDR3 length: 16 amino acids. The CDR3 DNA follows: TGTGCCAGCAGCCCCCGTATGGGGACAGCATATGAAAAACTGTTTTTT. It translates to CASSPRMGTAYEKLFF.

This clonotype turned up a few times. The chain carries TRBV30 and TRBJ2-1, with TRBD2 matching over 7 bases. This CDR3 region has 13 residues. CDR1 and CDR2 (germline): GTSNPN, SVGIG (reference sequence). Trimming at V came to 5 bases and at J to 4 bases, leaving 5 bases not matched to a gene. The CDR3 sequence: CAWEQGLYNEQFF. For the CDR3, the DNA is TGTGCCTGGGAGCAGGGACTATACAATGAGCAGTTCTTC.

The CDR3 DNA is TGTGCCAGCAGCCAAGAACCCGGGCAAGAGACCCAGTACTTC. It is translated as CASSQEPGQETQYF. J is TRBJ2-5 and V is TRBV4-2; D not certain. The CDR3 has 14 amino acids. Germline V gives CDR1 LGHNA, CDR2 YNFKEQ. The V and J ends lost 0 bases and 2 bases respectively, with 7 bases between them.

The chain carries TRBV6-6 and TRBJ2-1, with 10 positions matching TRBD2. The V gene's germline CDR1 is MNHNY and CDR2 SVGAGI (reference sequence). The CDR3 extends over 13 amino acids. The trim removed 5 bases at V and 10 bases at J, leaving 5 bases unmatched. The CDR3 DNA is TGTGCCAGCAGTCCTAGCGGGGGTTGGGAGCAGTTCTTC. Protein sequence: CASSPSGGWEQFF.

This clonotype showed up many times. V gene TRBV12-3 or TRBV12-4 combines with J gene TRBJ1-5, with D hard to call. V was clipped by 3 bases and J by 0 bases, with 6 bases between them. CDR3 length: 14 amino acids. This CDR3 is CASSFASSNQPQHF. CDR3 bases: TGTGCCAGCAGTTTCGCCAGTAGCAATCAGCCCCAGCATTTT.